The sequence of this T cell receptor beta chain was determined in a study of blood T cell repertoires in COVID-19. Study information: PBMCs, B-cell-depleted T cells, or T cells provided the cDNA or gDNA that made up the material.

Per the original methods: Amplification of reference gene primers was used by the study to estimate nucleated cell counts. This table comes from immunoSEQ multiplex PCR, and its TCRdb copy is limited to in-frame clones, with some not included. The V and J calls and clone size are taken from that table; D and trimming were inferred from the DNA. Of 90,000 to 100,000 clones listed, 89% are singletons. The CDR3 is 14 amino acids. Losses at the gene ends were 3 bases for V and 4 bases for J; bases not matched to a gene: 3. Germline V CDR1 and CDR2: WSHSY, SAAADI. In Seattle, patients joined the study during active infection and were tracked longitudinally.

Sequencing input: peripheral blood. The source is a man between 60 and 75 years old with COVID-19, enrolled during active disease. This chain uses TRBV10-2 with TRBJ2-7; TRBD2 matches 10 bases. The CDR3 DNA reads as TGCGCCAGCAGTGATCTAGCGGGAGTGTACGAGCAGTACTTC. Translated, it gives CASSDLAGVYEQYF.